These T cell receptor beta chains were read from a single sample in a study of T cells in Graves' hyperthyroidism and ophthalmopathy. Each CDR3 protein is one row after TCRdb ran MiXCR on the multiplex PCR reads. The data hold under 300,000 distinct CDR3 sequences, with approximately 13% observed a single time. Sequencing input: blood. The receptors were sampled from a woman between 40 and 55 years old with Graves' hyperthyroidism. The CDR3 runs from the conserved cysteine through the conserved F or W. Fields, in order: J gene, D gene, V gene, clone size, CDR3 protein, CDR3 DNA. D genes are given only for firm matches. A clone size is listed for some rows: how often the clone was seen (once, few, many), or a class if it is expanded.

>TRBJ2-3|-|TRBV27|-
CASSMNRADTQYF
TGTGCCAGCAGTATGAACAGGGCAGATACGCAGTATTTT
>TRBJ2-2|-|TRBV20-1|many
CSARDPNTGELFF
TGCAGTGCTAGAGACCCGAACACCGGGGAGCTGTTTTTT
>TRBJ2-1|TRBD2|TRBV28|many
CASSFLSGGNNEQFF
TGTGCCAGCAGTTTCCTTAGCGGGGGAAACAATGAGCAGTTCTTC
>TRBJ1-5|-|TRBV28|many
CASSSRVGGGNQPQHF
TGTGCCAGCAGTTCCCGGGTGGGGGGGGGAAATCAGCCCCAGCATTTT
>TRBJ2-3|-|TRBV15|few
CATKRADTQYF
TGTGCCACCAAGCGGGCGGATACGCAGTATTTT
>TRBJ1-1|-|TRBV27|many
CASSHRENTEAFF
TGTGCCAGCAGTCACCGGGAGAACACTGAAGCTTTCTTT
>TRBJ2-3|-|TRBV5-1|many
CASSVGQSSTDTQYF
TGCGCCAGCAGCGTAGGACAGTCTAGCACAGATACGCAGTATTTT
>TRBJ1-5|TRBD1|TRBV12-5|many
CASAGTSTGEDQPQHF
TGTGCTAGTGCCGGCACCTCGACAGGGGAGGATCAGCCCCAGCATTTT
>TRBJ2-7|-|TRBV11-2|many
CASSLENSYQQYF
TGTGCCAGCAGCTTAGAAAACAGCTACCAGCAGTACTTC
>TRBJ1-4|-|TRBV20-1|-
CSAAKGGLLEKLFF
TGCAGTGCAGCGAAAGGGGGACTCCTTGAAAAACTGTTTTTT
>TRBJ2-3|TRBD1|TRBV19|-
CASSLRQGSTDTQYF
TGTGCCAGTAGTCTTAGACAGGGGAGCACAGATACGCAGTATTTT
>TRBJ2-5|-|TRBV30|few
CAWSEAGRKTQYF
TGTGCCTGGAGTGAGGCAGGGAGAAAGACCCAGTACTTC
>TRBJ2-7|-|TRBV5-1|-
CASSSGAVSSYEQYF
TGCGCCAGCAGCTCCGGAGCGGTGAGCTCCTACGAGCAGTACTTC
>TRBJ1-4|-|TRBV28|many
CASSPPHATNEKLFF
TGTGCCAGCAGTCCCCCCCATGCAACTAATGAAAAACTGTTTTTT
>TRBJ2-3|-|TRBV11-2|many
CASSLQGDGEDTQYF
TGTGCCAGCAGCCTCCAGGGAGACGGGGAAGATACGCAGTATTTT
>TRBJ2-5|-|TRBV15|few
CATSRKDGETQYF
TGTGCCACCAGCAGAAAGGACGGGGAGACCCAGTACTTC
>TRBJ1-5|TRBD1|TRBV20-1|few
CSARDLGQGAFAQHF
TGCAGTGCTAGAGATCTCGGACAGGGGGCCTTCGCCCAGCATTTT
>TRBJ1-6|TRBD1|TRBV15|many
CATSRDRDRANSPLHF
TGTGCCACCAGCAGAGATCGGGACAGGGCCAATTCACCCCTCCACTTT
>TRBJ2-7|-|TRBV6-1|many
CASSARGQTYEQYF
TGTGCCAGCAGTGCCCGGGGCCAAACCTACGAGCAGTACTTC
>TRBJ1-2|-|TRBV6-4|-
CASSDAYGYTF
TGTGCCAGCAGTGATGCTTATGGCTACACCTTC
>TRBJ2-7|TRBD1|TRBV29-1|many
CSVRGETGGIFEQYF
TGCAGCGTTAGGGGAGAGACAGGGGGCATTTTCGAGCAGTACTTC
>TRBJ2-2|TRBD1|TRBV27|many
CASSPRQGINGELFF
TGTGCCAGCAGTCCGCGACAGGGGATTAACGGGGAGCTGTTTTTT